Presented here are 7 T cell receptor beta chains from one specimen sequenced in a study of blood T cell repertoires in COVID-19. The method was immunoSEQ multiplex PCR; TCRdb's version includes in-frame clones alone and lacks a portion of them. This repertoire shows about 120,000 clones, roughly nine tenths found once; its top ten account for roughly 7.9%. Sequencing was done on a sample of peripheral blood. The receptor source for this set is a man aged 70-80 years who had recovered from COVID-19.

The CDR3 protein is CASSSRTSGYNEQFF. The CDR3 DNA reads TGTGCCAGCAGCTCCCGAACTAGCGGATACAATGAGCAGTTCTTC. The rearrangement uses TRBV7-2 and TRBJ2-1; 8 positions match TRBD2. Germline trimming cut 4 bases from V and 4 bases from J; bases unmatched to any gene: 6. CDR3 length: 15 residues. Germline CDR1 is SGHTA and CDR2 is FQGNSA.

The CDR3 DNA reads TGTGCCAGCAGTTTCGGATCGGAGCTCTATGGCTACACCTTC. Translating it yields CASSFGSELYGYTF. The V gene is TRBV6-5, the J gene TRBJ1-2; D is ambiguous. Germline values: CDR1 MNHEY, CDR2 SVGAGI. This CDR3 has 14 residues. V lost 4 bases to trimming and J lost 4 bases, with 13 bases between them.

As to this clone: Other DNA sequences of this sample code for an identical CDR3. The V and J genes are TRBV7-2 and TRBJ2-7, with TRBD1 as a possible D gene (5 bases). Germline loops: CDR1 SGHTA, CDR2 FQGNSA. This CDR3 region has 13 residues. V was cut by 1 base and J by 5 bases, with 9 bases left in between. The CDR3 loop is CASSLEQGNEQYF. Written as DNA, the CDR3 is TGTGCCAGCAGCTTAGAGCAGGGTAACGAGCAGTACTTC.

The chain has TRBV18 and TRBJ2-5, with 15 bases that match TRBD2. V shed 3 bases, J shed 6 bases, and the junction held 11 bases outside the gene matches. The germline gives CDR1 KGHSH, CDR2 LQKENI. This CDR3 has 18 amino acids. CDR3: CASSPQGLAGGQGKTQYF. The DNA for the CDR3 is TGTGCCAGCTCACCCCAGGGACTAGCGGGAGGCCAAGGAAAGACCCAGTACTTC.

The J gene is TRBJ1-6, the V gene TRBV2; 9 bases match TRBD1. V lost 6 bases, J lost 5 bases, and 5 bases stayed unmatched. CDR3 size: 15 residues. Germline CDR1 reads SNHLY; CDR2 reads FYNNEI. CDR3 nucleotide sequence: TGTGCCAGCAGGGGGACAGGGAAGGATAATTCACCCCTCCACTTT. Its protein product is CASRGTGKDNSPLHF.

The chain combines TRBV20-1 with TRBJ1-1, with a weak D call TRBD1 (5 bases). Germline loops: CDR1 DFQATT, CDR2 SNEGSKA (reference sequence). The V end was cut by 3 bases, the J end by 1 base, with 9 bases between. The CDR3 length is 13 residues. The CDR3 DNA reads as TGCAGTGCTAGTTGGGGCCAGAACACTGAAGCTTTCTTT. Its protein product is CSASWGQNTEAFF.

CDR3 amino acids: CASSERTGVETQYF. The DNA for the CDR3 is TGTGCCAGCAGTGAACGCACAGGGGTGGAGACCCAGTACTTC. The chain employs TRBV2 and TRBJ2-5; 7 positions agree with TRBD1. With V trimmed by 2 bases and J by 5 bases, 5 bases remained unmatched. This CDR3 is built from 14 residues. Germline V lookup: CDR1 SNHLY, CDR2 FYNNEI.